The T cell receptor (beta chain) under discussion was sequenced for a study of radiotherapy plus CTLA-4 blockade in lung cancer. About the study: Among all patients, roughly 17% showed objective responses, while roughly 28% had disease control.

The CDR3 totals 18 residues. The germline gives CDR1 SGHNT, CDR2 YENEEA. The V end was cut by 0 bases, the J end by 6 bases, with 21 bases between. Assay used: immunoSEQ multiplex PCR; TCRdb lists only in-frame clones, some missing. Among about 84,000 clones listed, approximately 75% were seen once. Sequences were derived from peripheral blood, sampled from a patient treated with radiotherapy plus ipilimumab. The chain uses TRBV11-3 and TRBJ1-5; D not resolved. The sequence was collected from a human donor with non-small cell lung cancer that progressed on radiotherapy plus ipilimumab. The CDR3 sequence: CASSLEFGPVSPSQPQHF. Written as DNA, the CDR3 is TGTGCCAGCAGCTTAGAGTTCGGCCCCGTTTCCCCAAGTCAGCCCCAGCATTTT.